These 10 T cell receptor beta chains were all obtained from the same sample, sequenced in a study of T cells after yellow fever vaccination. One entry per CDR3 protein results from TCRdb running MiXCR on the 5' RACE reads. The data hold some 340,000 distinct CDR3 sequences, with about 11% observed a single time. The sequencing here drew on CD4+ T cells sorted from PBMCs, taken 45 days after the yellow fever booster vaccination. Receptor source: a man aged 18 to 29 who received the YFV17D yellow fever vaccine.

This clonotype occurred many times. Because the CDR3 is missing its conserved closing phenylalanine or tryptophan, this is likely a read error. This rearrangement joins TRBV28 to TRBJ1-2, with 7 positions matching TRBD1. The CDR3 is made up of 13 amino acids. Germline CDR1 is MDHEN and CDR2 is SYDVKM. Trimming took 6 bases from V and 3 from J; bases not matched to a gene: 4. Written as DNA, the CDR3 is TGTGCCAGCAGCTCCGGACAGGACTATGGCTACACCTTA. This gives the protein CASSSGQDYGYTL.

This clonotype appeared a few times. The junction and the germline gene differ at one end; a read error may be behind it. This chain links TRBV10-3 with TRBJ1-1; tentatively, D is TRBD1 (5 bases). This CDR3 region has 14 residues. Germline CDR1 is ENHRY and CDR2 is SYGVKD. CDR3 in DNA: TGTGCCATCAGAAGACAGAGCATGAACACTGTAGCTTTCTTT. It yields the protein CAIRRQSMNTVAFF.

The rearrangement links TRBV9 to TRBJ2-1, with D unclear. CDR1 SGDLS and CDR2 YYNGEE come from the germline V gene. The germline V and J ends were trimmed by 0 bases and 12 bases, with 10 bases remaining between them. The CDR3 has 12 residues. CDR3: CASSVVGPPQFF. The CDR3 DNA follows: TGTGCCAGCAGCGTAGTCGGACCCCCGCAGTTCTTC.

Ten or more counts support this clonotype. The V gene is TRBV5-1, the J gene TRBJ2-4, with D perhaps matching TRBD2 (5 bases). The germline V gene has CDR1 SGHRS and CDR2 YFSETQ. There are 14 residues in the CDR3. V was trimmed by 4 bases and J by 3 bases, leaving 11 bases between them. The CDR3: CASSPRGSKNIQYF. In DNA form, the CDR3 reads TGCGCCAGCAGCCCCCGGGGTAGCAAAAACATTCAGTACTTC. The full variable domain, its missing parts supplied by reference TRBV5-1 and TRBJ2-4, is KAGVTQTPRYLIKTRGQQVTLSCSPISGHRSVSWYQQTPGQGLQFLFEYFSETQRNKGNFPGRFSGRQFSNSRSEMNVSTLELGDSALYLCASSPRGSKNIQYFGAGTRLSVL.

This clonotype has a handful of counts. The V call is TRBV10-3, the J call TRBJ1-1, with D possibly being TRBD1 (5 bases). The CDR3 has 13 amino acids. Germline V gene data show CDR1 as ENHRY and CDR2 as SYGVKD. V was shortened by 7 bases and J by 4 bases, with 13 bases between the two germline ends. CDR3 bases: TGTGCCATCAACGGGGACCGCGGCACTGAAGCTTTCTTT. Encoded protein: CAINGDRGTEAFF.

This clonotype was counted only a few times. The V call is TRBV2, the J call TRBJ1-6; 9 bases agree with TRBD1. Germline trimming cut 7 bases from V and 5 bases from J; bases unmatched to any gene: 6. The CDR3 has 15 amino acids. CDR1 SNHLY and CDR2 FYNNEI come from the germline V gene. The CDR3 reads CASKSRQGDNSPLHF. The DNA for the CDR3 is TGTGCCAGCAAATCCCGACAGGGGGATAATTCACCCCTCCACTTT.

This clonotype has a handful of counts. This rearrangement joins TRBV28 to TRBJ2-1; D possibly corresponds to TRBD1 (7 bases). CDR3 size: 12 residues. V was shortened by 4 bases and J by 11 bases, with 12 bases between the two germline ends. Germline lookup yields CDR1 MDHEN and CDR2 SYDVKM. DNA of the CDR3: TGTGCCAGCAGTTCTCAGGGGGGCCAGCAGTTCTTC. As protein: CASSSQGGQQFF.

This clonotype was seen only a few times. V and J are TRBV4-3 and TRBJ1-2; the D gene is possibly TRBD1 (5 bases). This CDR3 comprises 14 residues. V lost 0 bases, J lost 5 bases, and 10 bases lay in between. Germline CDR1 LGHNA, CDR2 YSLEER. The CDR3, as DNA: TGCGCCAGCAGCCAAGAATGGGGCGTGTATGGCTACACCTTC. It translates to CASSQEWGVYGYTF.

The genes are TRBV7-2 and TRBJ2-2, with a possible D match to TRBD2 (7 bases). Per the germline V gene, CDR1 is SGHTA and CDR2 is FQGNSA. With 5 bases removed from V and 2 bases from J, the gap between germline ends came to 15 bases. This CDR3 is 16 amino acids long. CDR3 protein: CASSPWGGQNTGELFF. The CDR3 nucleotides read TGTGCCAGCAGCCCCTGGGGGGGACAAAACACCGGGGAGCTGTTTTTT.

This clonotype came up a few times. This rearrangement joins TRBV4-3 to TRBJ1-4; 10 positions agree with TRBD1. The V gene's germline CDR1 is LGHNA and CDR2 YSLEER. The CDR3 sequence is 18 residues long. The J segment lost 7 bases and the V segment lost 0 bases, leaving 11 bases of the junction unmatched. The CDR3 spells CASSQDPPRQGASEKLFF. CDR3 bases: TGCGCCAGCAGCCAAGATCCCCCCCGACAGGGGGCAAGTGAAAAACTGTTTTTT.